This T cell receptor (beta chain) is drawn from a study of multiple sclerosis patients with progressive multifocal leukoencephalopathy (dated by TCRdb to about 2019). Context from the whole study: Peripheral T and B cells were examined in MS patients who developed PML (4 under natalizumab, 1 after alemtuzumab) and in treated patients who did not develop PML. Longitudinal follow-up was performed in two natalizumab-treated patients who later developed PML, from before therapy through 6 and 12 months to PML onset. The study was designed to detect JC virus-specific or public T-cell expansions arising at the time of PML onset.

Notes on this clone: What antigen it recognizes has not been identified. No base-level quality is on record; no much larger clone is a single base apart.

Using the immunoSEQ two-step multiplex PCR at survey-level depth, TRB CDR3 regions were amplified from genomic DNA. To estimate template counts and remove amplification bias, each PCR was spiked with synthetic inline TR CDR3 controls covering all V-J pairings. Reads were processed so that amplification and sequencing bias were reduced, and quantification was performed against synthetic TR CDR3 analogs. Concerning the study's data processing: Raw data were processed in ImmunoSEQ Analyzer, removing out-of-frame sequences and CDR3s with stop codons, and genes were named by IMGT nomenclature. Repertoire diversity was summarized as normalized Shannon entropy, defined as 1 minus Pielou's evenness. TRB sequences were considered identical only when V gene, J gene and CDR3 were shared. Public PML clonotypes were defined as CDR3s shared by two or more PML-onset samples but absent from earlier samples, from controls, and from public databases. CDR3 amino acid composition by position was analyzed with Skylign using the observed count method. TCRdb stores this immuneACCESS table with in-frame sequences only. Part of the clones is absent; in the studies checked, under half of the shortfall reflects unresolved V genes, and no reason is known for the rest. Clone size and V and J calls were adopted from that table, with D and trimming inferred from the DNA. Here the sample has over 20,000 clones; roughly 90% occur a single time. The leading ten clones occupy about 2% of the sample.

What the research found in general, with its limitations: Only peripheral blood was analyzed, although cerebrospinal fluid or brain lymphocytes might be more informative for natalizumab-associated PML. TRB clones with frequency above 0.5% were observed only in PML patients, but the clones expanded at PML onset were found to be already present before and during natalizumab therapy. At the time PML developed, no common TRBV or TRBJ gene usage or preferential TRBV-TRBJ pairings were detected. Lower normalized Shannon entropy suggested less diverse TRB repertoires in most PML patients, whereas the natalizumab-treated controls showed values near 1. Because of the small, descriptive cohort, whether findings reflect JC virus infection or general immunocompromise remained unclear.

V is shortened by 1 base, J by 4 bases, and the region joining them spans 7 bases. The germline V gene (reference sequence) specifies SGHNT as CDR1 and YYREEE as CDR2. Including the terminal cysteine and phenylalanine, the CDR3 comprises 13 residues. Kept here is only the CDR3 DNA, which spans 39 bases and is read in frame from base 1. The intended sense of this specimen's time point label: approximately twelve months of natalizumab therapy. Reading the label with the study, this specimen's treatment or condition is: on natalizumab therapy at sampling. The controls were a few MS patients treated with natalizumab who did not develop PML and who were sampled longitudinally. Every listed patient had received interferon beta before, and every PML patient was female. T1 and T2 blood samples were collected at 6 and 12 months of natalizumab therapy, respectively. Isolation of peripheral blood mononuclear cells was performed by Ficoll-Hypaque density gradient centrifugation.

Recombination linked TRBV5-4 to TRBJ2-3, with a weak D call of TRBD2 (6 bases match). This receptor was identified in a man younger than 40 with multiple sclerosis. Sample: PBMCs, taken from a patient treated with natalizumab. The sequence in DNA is TGTGCCAGCAGCTTGACTAGCCCAGATACGCAGTATTTT. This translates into CASSLTSPDTQYF.